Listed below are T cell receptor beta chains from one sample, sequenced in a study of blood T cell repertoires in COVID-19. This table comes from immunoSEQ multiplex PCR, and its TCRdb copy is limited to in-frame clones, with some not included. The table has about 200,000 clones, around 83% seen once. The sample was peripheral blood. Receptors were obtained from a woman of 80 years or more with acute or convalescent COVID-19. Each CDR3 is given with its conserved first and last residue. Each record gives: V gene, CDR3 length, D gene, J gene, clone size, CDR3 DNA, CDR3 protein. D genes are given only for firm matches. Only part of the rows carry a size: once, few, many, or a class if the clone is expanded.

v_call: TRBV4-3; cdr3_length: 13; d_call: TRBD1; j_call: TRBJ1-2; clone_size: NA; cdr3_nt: TGCGCCAGCAGCCGACAGGGTTACTATGGCTACACCTTC; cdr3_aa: CASSRQGYYGYTF
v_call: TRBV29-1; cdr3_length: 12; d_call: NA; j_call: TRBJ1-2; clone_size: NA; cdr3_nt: TGCAGCGTCAAGAGCGGACGGTGGGGCTACACCTTC; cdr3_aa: CSVKSGRWGYTF
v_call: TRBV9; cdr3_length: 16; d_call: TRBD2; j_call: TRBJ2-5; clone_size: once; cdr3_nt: TGTGCCAGCAGCCCAGGGTTAGGGAGGGGACAAGAGACCCAGTACTTC; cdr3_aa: CASSPGLGRGQETQYF
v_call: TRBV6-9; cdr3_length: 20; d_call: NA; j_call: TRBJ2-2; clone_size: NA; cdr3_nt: TGTGCCAGCAGTTATTCGAAGCGATTTAAGTGCCGAACGGACACCGGGGAGCTGTTTTTT; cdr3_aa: CASSYSKRFKCRTDTGELFF
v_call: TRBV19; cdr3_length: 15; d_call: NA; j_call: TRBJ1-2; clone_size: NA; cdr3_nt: TGTGCCAGTAGAGGCCGAGGAGAAGCTAACTATGGCTACACCTTC; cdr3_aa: CASRGRGEANYGYTF
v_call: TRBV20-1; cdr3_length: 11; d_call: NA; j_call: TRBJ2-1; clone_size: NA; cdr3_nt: TGCAGTGCGGCAGTGGGGCCCGTCCAGTTCTTC; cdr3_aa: CSAAVGPVQFF
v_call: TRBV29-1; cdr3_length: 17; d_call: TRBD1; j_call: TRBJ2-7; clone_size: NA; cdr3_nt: TGCAGCGTTGAAGATCCGGGGCTGGGGACAGGTCCTGACGAGCAGTACTTC; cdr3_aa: CSVEDPGLGTGPDEQYF
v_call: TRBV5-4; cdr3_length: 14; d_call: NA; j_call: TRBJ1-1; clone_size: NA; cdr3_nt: TGTGCCAGCTCCAACGGGGGGGGGAGGACTGAAGCTTTCTTT; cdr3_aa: CASSNGGGRTEAFF
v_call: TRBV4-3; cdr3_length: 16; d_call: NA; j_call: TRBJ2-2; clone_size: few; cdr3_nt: TGCGCCAGCAGCCAAGGGATGACCCACGGGACCGGGGAGCTGTTTTTT; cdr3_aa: CASSQGMTHGTGELFF
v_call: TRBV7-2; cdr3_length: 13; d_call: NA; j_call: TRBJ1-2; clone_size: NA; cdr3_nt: TGTGCCAGCAGCTCAGGGGTCTACTATGGCTACACCTTC; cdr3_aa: CASSSGVYYGYTF
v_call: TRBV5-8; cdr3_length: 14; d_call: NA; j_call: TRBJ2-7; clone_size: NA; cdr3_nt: TGTGCCAGTAGCATCCTAGGGGTACCATACGAGCAGTACTTC; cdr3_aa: CASSILGVPYEQYF
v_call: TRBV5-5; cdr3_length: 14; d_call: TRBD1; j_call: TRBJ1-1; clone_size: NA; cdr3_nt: TGTGCCAGCAGCGTCACAGGGGGGAACACTGAAGCTTTCTTT; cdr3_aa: CASSVTGGNTEAFF
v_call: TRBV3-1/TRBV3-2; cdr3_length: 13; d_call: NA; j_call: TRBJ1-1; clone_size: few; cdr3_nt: TGTGCCAGCAGCCAAGTTCTTCGGGGAGGAGCTTTCTTT; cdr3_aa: CASSQVLRGGAFF
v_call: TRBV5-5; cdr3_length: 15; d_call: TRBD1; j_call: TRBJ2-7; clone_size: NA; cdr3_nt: TGTGCCAGCAGCCCACAAGGGGACAGATCCTACGAGCAGTACTTC; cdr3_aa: CASSPQGDRSYEQYF
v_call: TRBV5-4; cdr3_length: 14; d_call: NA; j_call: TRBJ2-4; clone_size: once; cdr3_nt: TGTGCCAGCAGCTTGGGACAGCAAGAAAACATTCAGTACTTC; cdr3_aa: CASSLGQQENIQYF
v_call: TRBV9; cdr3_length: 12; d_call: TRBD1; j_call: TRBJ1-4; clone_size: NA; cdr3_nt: TGTGCCAGCAGCGGACAGGGGAGGAAACTGTTTTTT; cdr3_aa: CASSGQGRKLFF
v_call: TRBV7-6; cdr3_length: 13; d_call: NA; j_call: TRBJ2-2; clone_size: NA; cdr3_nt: TGTGCCAGCAGCTTAGTCGGGTCCGGGGAGCTGTTTTTT; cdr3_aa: CASSLVGSGELFF
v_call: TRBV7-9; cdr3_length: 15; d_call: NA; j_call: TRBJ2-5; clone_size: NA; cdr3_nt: TGTGCCAGCAGCTTATTAGGGGTAGAGAAAGAGACCCAGTACTTC; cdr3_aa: CASSLLGVEKETQYF
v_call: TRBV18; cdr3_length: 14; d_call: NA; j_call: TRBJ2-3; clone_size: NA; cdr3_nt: TGTGCCAGCTCACCACGGACGGGGGCAGATACGCAGTATTTT; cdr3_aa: CASSPRTGADTQYF
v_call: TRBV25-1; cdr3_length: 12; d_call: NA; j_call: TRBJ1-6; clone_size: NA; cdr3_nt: TGTGCCAGCACCCGTACGGGTTCACCCCTCCACTTT; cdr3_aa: CASTRTGSPLHF
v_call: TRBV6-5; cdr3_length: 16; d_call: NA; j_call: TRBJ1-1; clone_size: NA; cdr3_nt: TGTGCCAGCAGTTATCCCTCAGGGAGGATGAACACTGAAGCTTTCTTT; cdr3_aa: CASSYPSGRMNTEAFF
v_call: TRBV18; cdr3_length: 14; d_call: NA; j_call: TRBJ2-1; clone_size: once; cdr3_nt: TGTGCCAGCTCACGGACTGGGACTGTTTGGGAGCAGTTCTTC; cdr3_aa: CASSRTGTVWEQFF
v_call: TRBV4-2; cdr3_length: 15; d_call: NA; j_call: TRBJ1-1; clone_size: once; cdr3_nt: TGTGCCAGCAGCCAAGGGCAGGGCGAGGACACTGAAGCTTTCTTT; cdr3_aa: CASSQGQGEDTEAFF
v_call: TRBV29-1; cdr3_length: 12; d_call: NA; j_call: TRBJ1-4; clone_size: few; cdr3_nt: TGCAGCGTTGAGGGTGCGGATGAAAAACTGTTTTTT; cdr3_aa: CSVEGADEKLFF
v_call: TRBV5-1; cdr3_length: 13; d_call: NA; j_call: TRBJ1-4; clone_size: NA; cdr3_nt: TGCGCCAGCAGCCCCGCAACTAATGAAAAACTGTTTTTT; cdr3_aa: CASSPATNEKLFF
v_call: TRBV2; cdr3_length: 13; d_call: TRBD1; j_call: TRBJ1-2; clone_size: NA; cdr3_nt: TGTGCCAGCACCATGACAGGGATCTATGGCTACACCTTC; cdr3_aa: CASTMTGIYGYTF
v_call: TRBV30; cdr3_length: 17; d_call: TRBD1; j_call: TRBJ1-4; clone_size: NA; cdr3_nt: TGTGCCTGGATCTCCCGGCCCGGCCAGGGGGCAGGCGAAAAACTGTTTTTT; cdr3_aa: CAWISRPGQGAGEKLFF
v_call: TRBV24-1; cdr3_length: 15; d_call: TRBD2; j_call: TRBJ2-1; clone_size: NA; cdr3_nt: TGTGCCACCAGTCGCGGGACTAGCGAAACCGATGAGCAGTTCTTC; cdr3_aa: CATSRGTSETDEQFF
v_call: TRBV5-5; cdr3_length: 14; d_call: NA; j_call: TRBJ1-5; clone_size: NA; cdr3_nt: TGTGCCAGCAGCTGGACAGCTAGCAATCAGCCCCAGCATTTT; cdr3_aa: CASSWTASNQPQHF
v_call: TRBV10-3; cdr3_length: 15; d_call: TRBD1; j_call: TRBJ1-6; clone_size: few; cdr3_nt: TGTGCCATCAGTGAGTCCAGGGGGATGGGTTCACCCCTCCACTTT; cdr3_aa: CAISESRGMGSPLHF
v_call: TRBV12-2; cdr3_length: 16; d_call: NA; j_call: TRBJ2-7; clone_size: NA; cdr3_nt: TGTGCAAGTCGCTTAGCGGAGGGGAGGAGCTCCTACGAGCAGTACTTC; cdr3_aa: CASRLAEGRSSYEQYF
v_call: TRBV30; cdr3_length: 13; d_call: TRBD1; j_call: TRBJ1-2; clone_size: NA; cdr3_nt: TGTGCCTACGATGACAGGGGGCTTGGAGGCTACACCTTC; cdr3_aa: CAYDDRGLGGYTF
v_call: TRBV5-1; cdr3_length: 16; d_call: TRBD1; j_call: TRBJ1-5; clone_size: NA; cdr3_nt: TGCGCCAGCAGCCCAACGGACAGGGGGTCTAATCAGCCCCAGCATTTT; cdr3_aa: CASSPTDRGSNQPQHF
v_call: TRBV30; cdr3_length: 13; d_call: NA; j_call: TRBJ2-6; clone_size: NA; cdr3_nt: TGTGCCTGGATGTTTACAGGGGCCAACGTCCTGACTTTC; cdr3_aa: CAWMFTGANVLTF
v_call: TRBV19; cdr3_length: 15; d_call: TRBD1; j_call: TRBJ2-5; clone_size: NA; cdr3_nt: TGTGCCAGTAGTATTCGGGCGACAGGGGTGGAGACCCAGTACTTC; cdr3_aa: CASSIRATGVETQYF
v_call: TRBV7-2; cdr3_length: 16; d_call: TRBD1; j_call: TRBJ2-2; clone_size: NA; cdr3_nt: TGTGCCAGCAGCTTCCGGACAGGGCAGGGCACCGGGGAGCTGTTTTTT; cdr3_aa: CASSFRTGQGTGELFF
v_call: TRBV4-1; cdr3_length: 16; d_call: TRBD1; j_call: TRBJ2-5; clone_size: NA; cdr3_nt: TGCGCCAGCAGCCTTAATGTACAGGGGGCTATAGAGACCCAGTACTTC; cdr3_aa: CASSLNVQGAIETQYF
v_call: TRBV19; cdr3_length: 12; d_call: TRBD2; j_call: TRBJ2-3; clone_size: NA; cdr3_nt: TGTGCCAGTAGTATAGTGGGTAGCGGGAGGGTATTT; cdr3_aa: CASSIVGSGRVF
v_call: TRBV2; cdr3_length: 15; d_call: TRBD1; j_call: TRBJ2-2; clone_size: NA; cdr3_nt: TGTGCCAGCAGTGCGCCCGGGACAGCCACCGGGGAGCTGTTTTTT; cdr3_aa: CASSAPGTATGELFF
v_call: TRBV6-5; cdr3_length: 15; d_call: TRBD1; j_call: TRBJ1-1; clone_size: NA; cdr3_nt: TGTGCCAGCACGACTCTTCCAGGGGGGATGACTGAAGCTTTCTTT; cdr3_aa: CASTTLPGGMTEAFF
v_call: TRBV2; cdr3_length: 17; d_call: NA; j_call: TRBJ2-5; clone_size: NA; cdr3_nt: TGTGCCAGCAGTGAACAGGGTGCGATCCGCTGGGGAGAGACCCAGTACTTC; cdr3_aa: CASSEQGAIRWGETQYF
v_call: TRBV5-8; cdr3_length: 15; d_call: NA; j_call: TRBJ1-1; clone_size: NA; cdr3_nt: TGTGCCAGCAGCTTGCTTAACGGGGTTGGCACTGAAGCTTTCTTT; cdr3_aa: CASSLLNGVGTEAFF
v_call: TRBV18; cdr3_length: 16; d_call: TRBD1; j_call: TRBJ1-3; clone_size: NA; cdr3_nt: TGTGCCAGCTCACTCGGGACAGGCGGCTCTGGAAACACCATATATTTT; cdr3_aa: CASSLGTGGSGNTIYF
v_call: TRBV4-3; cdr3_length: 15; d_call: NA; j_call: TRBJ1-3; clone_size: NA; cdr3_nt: TGCGCCAGCAGCCTAGGAGGGGCAGTGGGAAACACCATATATTTT; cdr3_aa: CASSLGGAVGNTIYF
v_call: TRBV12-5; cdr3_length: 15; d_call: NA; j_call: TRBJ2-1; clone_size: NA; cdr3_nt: TGTGCTAGTGGTCCCCTAGAGGGACTTTACAATGAGCAGTTCTTC; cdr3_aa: CASGPLEGLYNEQFF
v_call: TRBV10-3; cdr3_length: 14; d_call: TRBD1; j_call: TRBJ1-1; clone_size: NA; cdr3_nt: TGTGCCATCAAGGGGACAGGGGACGGCACTGAAGCTTTCTTT; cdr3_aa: CAIKGTGDGTEAFF
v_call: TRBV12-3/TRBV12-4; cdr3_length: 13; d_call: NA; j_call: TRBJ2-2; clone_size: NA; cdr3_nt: TGTGCCAGCCGTGGCGGGTTTGCCGGGGAGCTGTTTTTT; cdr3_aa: CASRGGFAGELFF
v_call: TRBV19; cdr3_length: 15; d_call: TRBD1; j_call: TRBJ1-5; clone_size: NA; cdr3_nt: TGTGCCAGTACCTGGACAGGTACGAGCAATCAGCCCCAGCATTTT; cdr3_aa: CASTWTGTSNQPQHF
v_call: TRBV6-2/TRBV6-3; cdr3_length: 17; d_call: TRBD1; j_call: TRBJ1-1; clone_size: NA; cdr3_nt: TGTGCCAGCAGCCGAACCGGCATCTCAGGGGGCGGCACTGAAGCTTTCTTT; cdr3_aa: CASSRTGISGGGTEAFF
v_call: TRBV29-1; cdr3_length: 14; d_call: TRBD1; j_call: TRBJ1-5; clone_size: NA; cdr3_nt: TGCAGCCCAGACAGGGGGCGTTTGACAGAGCCCCAGCATTTT; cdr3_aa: CSPDRGRLTEPQHF
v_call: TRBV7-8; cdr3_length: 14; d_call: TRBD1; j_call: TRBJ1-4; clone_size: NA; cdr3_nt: TGTGCCAGCAACACAGGGGGGACTAATGAAAAACTGTTTTTT; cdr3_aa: CASNTGGTNEKLFF
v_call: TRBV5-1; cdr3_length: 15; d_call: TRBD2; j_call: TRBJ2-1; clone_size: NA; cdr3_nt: TGCGCCAGCAGCAATCTAGCGGGAGGGTACAATGAGCAGTTCTTC; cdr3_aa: CASSNLAGGYNEQFF
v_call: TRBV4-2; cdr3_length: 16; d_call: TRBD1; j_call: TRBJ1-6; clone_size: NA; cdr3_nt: TGTGCCAGCAGCCACTTAGACAGGGCAGATAATTCACCCCTCCACTTT; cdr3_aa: CASSHLDRADNSPLHF
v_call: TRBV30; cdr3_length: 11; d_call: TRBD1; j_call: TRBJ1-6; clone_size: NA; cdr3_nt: TGTGCCTGGAGTGAAGGGACAGTTCTCCACTTT; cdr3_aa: CAWSEGTVLHF
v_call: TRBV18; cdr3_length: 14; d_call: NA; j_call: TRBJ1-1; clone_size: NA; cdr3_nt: TGTGCCAGCTCACAGGAGACCTTGAACACTGAAGCTTTCTTT; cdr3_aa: CASSQETLNTEAFF
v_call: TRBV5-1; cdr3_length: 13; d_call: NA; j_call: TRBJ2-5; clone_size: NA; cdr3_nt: TGCGCCAGCAGCTTGCGGGTTCGGGAGACCCAGTACTTC; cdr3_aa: CASSLRVRETQYF
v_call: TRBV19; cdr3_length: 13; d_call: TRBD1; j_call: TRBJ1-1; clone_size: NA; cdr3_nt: TGTGCCAGTAGTACAGCAGGGGGAACTGAAGCTTTCTTT; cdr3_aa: CASSTAGGTEAFF
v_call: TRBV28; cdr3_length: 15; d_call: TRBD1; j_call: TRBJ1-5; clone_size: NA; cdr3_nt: TGTGCCAGCAGACGCGGACAGGGGCCATATCAGCCCCAGCATTTT; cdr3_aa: CASRRGQGPYQPQHF
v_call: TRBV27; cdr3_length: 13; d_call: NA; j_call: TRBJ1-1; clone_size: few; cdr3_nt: TGTGCCAGCAGTTTATACAGCCTCACTGAAGCTTTCTTT; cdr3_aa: CASSLYSLTEAFF